The 27 T cell receptor beta chains below were found in one sample sequenced in a study of shared clonotypes between healthy human individuals. Terminally differentiated effector memory CD45RA+ cells were excluded from the naive CD8 cells, which were CD45RO-negative and positively selected for CCR7. TCRdb's table, derived via immunoSEQ multiplex PCR, lists solely in-frame clones and lacks some. Here the sample spans 2 million or so clones, about 95% being singletons. The sample taken for sequencing was naive CD8+ T cells sorted from blood. These receptors all stem from a man aged 18 to 29 in good health.

Notes on this clone: Additional DNA sequences in this sample encode the identical CDR3. The J gene is TRBJ2-7, the V gene TRBV29-1; possibly TRBD2 for D (5 bases). This CDR3 has 12 residues. Trimming removed 4 bases at V and 3 bases at J, with 10 bases between. CDR1 and CDR2 (germline): SQVTM, ANQGSEA. The CDR3 DNA sequence: TGCAGCGTTGTGGCCCGGGGCTACGAGCAGTACTTC. This sequence encodes CSVVARGYEQYF.

In DNA, the CDR3 is TGTGCCTGGAGCCGGCCAGGGGCCTTGGCGGGGAACACTGAAGCTTTCTTT. This encodes CAWSRPGALAGNTEAFF. The chain recombines TRBV30 with TRBJ1-1; TRBD1 is a possible D gene (6 bases). The CDR3 is 17 amino acids. Germline V gene sequence: CDR1 GTSNPN, CDR2 SVGIG (reference sequence). V was pared by 3 bases and J by 1 base, with 21 bases between.

This clone has only one observation. The chain uses TRBV7-9 and TRBJ2-7; D might be TRBD1 (6 bases). The V gene lost 4 bases and the J gene lost 0 bases, with 16 bases spanning the gap. The CDR3 consists of 16 residues. Germline CDR1 and CDR2: SEHNR and FQNEAQ (reference sequence). CDR3 sequence reads: CASSSSRDTSSYEQYF. CDR3 bases: TGTGCCAGCAGCTCAAGCCGGGACACGAGCTCCTACGAGCAGTACTTC.

Notes on this clone: Other DNA sequences of this sample code for an identical CDR3. The J gene is TRBJ2-7, the V gene TRBV6-5; no firm D call. V shed 0 bases and J shed 4 bases, with 7 bases lying between them. The V gene's germline CDR1 is MNHEY and CDR2 SVGAGI. This CDR3 is built from 13 residues. In nucleotides, the CDR3 is TGTGCCAGCAGTTACTCATTGGGTTACGAGCAGTACTTC. Translating it yields CASSYSLGYEQYF.

Concerning this clone itself: A read error may produce the germline difference seen at one junction end. The identical CDR3 is also encoded by other nucleotide sequences in the sample. The V call is TRBV30, the J call TRBJ2-3, with D perhaps TRBD2 (5 bases). Germline V CDR1 and CDR2: GTSNPN, SVGIG (reference sequence). The CDR3 length is 15 residues. CDR3 bases: TGTGCCTGGAGTGCTCGGGGTTCTAGCACAGATACGCAATATTTT. Translation: CAWSARGSSTDTQYF.

The chain combines TRBV6-5 with TRBJ2-3; 10 bases are a match to TRBD2. V was pared by 4 bases and J by 4 bases, with 8 bases of the junction left unmatched. This CDR3 contains 16 residues. The germline V gene has CDR1 MNHEY and CDR2 SVGAGI. CDR3: CASSSSGGEIADTQYF. DNA for the CDR3: TGTGCCAGCAGTTCCAGCGGGGGGGAGATCGCAGATACGCAGTATTTT.

A remark on this clone: The same CDR3 also results from other DNA sequences found in this sample. The J gene is TRBJ2-7, the V gene TRBV5-6, with D possibly being TRBD1 (5 bases). V lost 0 bases to trimming and J lost 7 bases, with 14 bases between them. The CDR3 covers 14 residues. The germline CDR1 and CDR2 sequences are SGHDT and YYEEEE. The CDR3 loop is CASSLGSGLYEQYF. As DNA, the CDR3 is TGTGCCAGCAGCTTGGGGTCAGGGTTGTATGAGCAGTACTTC. Combining the CDR3 with reference TRBV5-6 and TRBJ2-7 gives the whole variable domain DAGVTQSPTHLIKTRGQQVTLRCSPKSGHDTVSWYQQALGQGPQFIFQYYEEEERQRGNFPDRFSGHQFPNYSSELNVNALLLGDSALYLCASSLGSGLYEQYFGPGTRLTVT.

The chain joins TRBV7-9 to TRBJ1-2; possible D gene TRBD1, 5 bases. Germline lookup yields CDR1 SEHNR and CDR2 FQNEAQ (reference sequence). The germline V and J ends were trimmed by 0 bases and 3 bases, with 8 bases remaining between them. The CDR3 sequence is 14 residues long. CDR3 residues: CASSLAGTHYGYTF. The DNA of the CDR3 is TGTGCCAGCAGCTTAGCAGGGACCCACTATGGCTACACCTTC.

This clone was seen once. CDR3 in DNA: TGCGCCAGCAGCCAAGCTGGAATTGGCACCATATATTTT. Protein sequence: CASSQAGIGTIYF. The chain links TRBV4-1 to TRBJ1-3; no definite D call. CDR1 is MGHRA and CDR2 is YSYEKL in the germline V gene. This CDR3 region has 13 residues. V was clipped by 1 base and J by 9 bases, with 10 bases between them.

This clone was seen a single time. The genes are TRBV2 and TRBJ1-5, with no clear D. Between the trimmed V and J ends, which lost 1 base and 7 bases, there was a span of 11 bases. Per germline, CDR1 SNHLY and CDR2 FYNNEI. The CDR3 consists of 14 residues. Here the CDR3 DNA reads TGTGCCAGCAGTGAAGGTGTTTTCAGCCAGCCCCAGCATTTT. Translating it yields CASSEGVFSQPQHF.

The chain combines TRBV5-6 with TRBJ1-1, with D tentatively TRBD1 (5 bases). This CDR3 has 14 residues. Germline values: CDR1 SGHDT, CDR2 YYEEEE. Trimming took 2 bases from V and 0 from J, leaving 8 bases between them. The DNA for the CDR3 is TGTGCCAGCAGCTTATGGGGCATGAACACTGAAGCTTTCTTT. The encoded protein is CASSLWGMNTEAFF.

The genes are TRBV6-5 and TRBJ1-6; D ambiguous. V was cut by 6 bases and J by 5 bases, with 5 bases left in between. There are 12 residues in the CDR3. Germline CDR1 MNHEY, CDR2 SVGAGI. This CDR3 is CASRTDNSPLHF. In nucleotides, the CDR3 is TGTGCCAGCAGAACAGATAATTCACCCCTCCACTTT.

This clone has only a few counts. V gene TRBV28 combines with J gene TRBJ1-6; possibly TRBD1 for D (5 bases). In germline, CDR1 is MDHEN, CDR2 SYDVKM. Trimming took off 6 bases at V and 5 bases at J, with 14 bases between the two ends. The CDR3 is 15 amino acids. CDR3 loop: CASRLRDFDNSPLHF. CDR3 nucleotide sequence: TGTGCCAGCAGGTTGAGGGACTTCGATAATTCACCCCTCCACTTT.

This rearrangement joins TRBV7-9 to TRBJ2-3; 11 bases agree with TRBD2. Losses at the gene ends were 4 bases for V and 6 bases for J; bases not matched to a gene: 6. The CDR3 spans 15 residues. Germline lookup yields CDR1 SEHNR and CDR2 FQNEAQ (reference sequence). The CDR3, as DNA: TGTGCCAGCAGCTCTTTAGCGGGGGGGCGCGATACGCAGTATTTT. Translation: CASSSLAGGRDTQYF.

V usage is TRBV7-9 and J usage is TRBJ1-2, with 7 bases lining up with TRBD1. The CDR3 runs 13 residues. Trimming cost V 11 bases and J 0 bases; bases outside gene matches: 6. The germline gives CDR1 SEHNR, CDR2 FQNEAQ (reference sequence). CDR3 sequence reads: CAEGTASNYGYTF. CDR3 nucleotide sequence: TGTGCCGAAGGGACAGCTTCTAACTATGGCTACACCTTC.

The chain uses TRBV7-2 and TRBJ2-7, with 7 positions matching TRBD1. Germline V gives CDR1 SGHTA, CDR2 FQGNSA. The V gene end was trimmed by 4 bases and the J gene end by 5 bases; junction bases not matched to a gene: 11. This CDR3 comprises 15 residues. The CDR3 nucleotides are TGTGCCAGCAGCTATAATCCACAGGGGAACCACGAGCAGTACTTC. Its protein product is CASSYNPQGNHEQYF.

The chain links TRBV4-1 to TRBJ2-3; possibly TRBD1 for D (6 bases). The CDR3 length is 17 residues. V was trimmed by 0 bases and J by 5 bases, leaving 18 bases between them. The germline gives CDR1 MGHRA, CDR2 YSYEKL. The CDR3 here is CASSQDPPTGRQDTQYF. The CDR3, as DNA: TGCGCCAGCAGCCAAGACCCCCCGACAGGACGGCAAGATACGCAGTATTTT.

V gene TRBV11-2 combines with J gene TRBJ2-1; TRBD2 matches 8 bases. CDR3 length equals 15 residues. CDR1 SGHAT and CDR2 FQNNGV come from the germline V gene. Losses at the gene ends were 5 bases for V and 5 bases for J; bases not matched to a gene: 8. CDR3 loop: CASSHGGGSDNEQFF. The CDR3 region has the DNA TGTGCCAGCAGCCACGGGGGGGGCTCGGACAATGAGCAGTTCTTC.

The rearrangement links TRBV5-1 to TRBJ1-1; possible D gene TRBD1, 5 bases. This CDR3 is 17 amino acids long. Looked up from germline, CDR1 is SGHRS and CDR2 is YFSETQ. Trimming shortened V by 2 bases and J by 1 base, and 18 bases separated the two germline ends. This CDR3 reads CASSLYPEGTANTEAFF. The CDR3 coding sequence is TGCGCCAGCAGCTTATACCCTGAAGGGACGGCGAACACTGAAGCTTTCTTT.

The chain employs TRBV19 and TRBJ1-1; weak D call: TRBD1 (6 bases). With 7 bases removed from V and 0 bases from J, the gap between germline ends came to 15 bases. The V gene's germline CDR1 is LNHDA and CDR2 SQIVND (reference sequence). CDR3 size: 15 residues. CDR3 sequence reads: CASIQGGLMNTEAFF. CDR3 DNA: TGTGCCAGTATCCAAGGGGGGCTGATGAACACTGAAGCTTTCTTT.

The genes are TRBV6-5 and TRBJ1-5; no firm D call. The CDR3 is 14 amino acids. Germline V gene data show CDR1 as MNHEY and CDR2 as SVGAGI. V was cut by 2 bases and J by 7 bases, with 12 bases left in between. In nucleotides, the CDR3 is TGTGCCAGCAGTTACGCGGAGGGCGAACAGCCCCAGCATTTT. Its protein is CASSYAEGEQPQHF.

The J gene is TRBJ1-6, the V gene TRBV5-6; no clear D gene. The CDR3 totals 11 residues. The V and J ends lost 4 bases and 10 bases respectively, with 6 bases between them. Germline V gives CDR1 SGHDT, CDR2 YYEEEE. This CDR3 reads CASSNGSPLHF. The CDR3 nucleotides read TGTGCCAGCAGCAACGGGTCACCCCTCCACTTT.

V and J are TRBV19 and TRBJ2-5; 8 nucleotides agree with TRBD1. Trimming took 1 base from V and 5 from J; bases not matched to a gene: 3. This CDR3 is 14 amino acids long. The germline V gene encodes CDR1 LNHDA and CDR2 SQIVND (reference sequence). As DNA, the CDR3 is TGTGCCAGTAGTATAGCAGGGGGCTTTGAGACCCAGTACTTC. Translating gives CASSIAGGFETQYF.

J is TRBJ2-7 and V is TRBV5-1, with 7 bases that match TRBD1. J gave up 1 base and V 0 bases, and 4 bases lay outside the gene matches. The CDR3 is made up of 15 amino acids. Germline assignment: CDR1 SGHRS and CDR2 YFSETQ. The CDR3, as DNA: TGCGCCAGCAGCTTGGGTTGGGGACAGTCCTACGAGCAGTACTTC. Residues: CASSLGWGQSYEQYF.

The gene calls are TRBV28 and TRBJ1-5; no firm D call. The germline V gene has CDR1 MDHEN and CDR2 SYDVKM. This CDR3 is 14 amino acids long. V gave up 3 bases and J gave up 7 bases, with 13 bases separating them. The CDR3 loop reads CASSLPLGGQPQHF. DNA for the CDR3: TGTGCCAGCAGTTTGCCTCTGGGAGGACAGCCCCAGCATTTT.

V is TRBV4-1 and J is TRBJ2-1; 7 nucleotides line up with TRBD2. Germline V lookup: CDR1 MGHRA, CDR2 YSYEKL. V was pared by 5 bases and J by 4 bases, with 17 bases of the junction left unmatched. CDR3 size: 18 residues. The DNA for the CDR3 is TGCGCCAGCAGCTCTATTCAATCTAGCGGCGCTAATTACAATGAGCAGTTCTTC. Its protein is CASSSIQSSGANYNEQFF.

This clone was detected once. The CDR3 DNA follows: TGTGCCAGCACCCCGACAGGGTCCCTCTACGAGCAGTACTTC. It is translated as CASTPTGSLYEQYF. The V and J genes are TRBV6-5 and TRBJ2-7; 7 positions agree with TRBD1. V was clipped by 7 bases and J by 3 bases; unmatched bases: 9. The germline CDR1 and CDR2 sequences are MNHEY and SVGAGI. This CDR3 region has 14 residues.